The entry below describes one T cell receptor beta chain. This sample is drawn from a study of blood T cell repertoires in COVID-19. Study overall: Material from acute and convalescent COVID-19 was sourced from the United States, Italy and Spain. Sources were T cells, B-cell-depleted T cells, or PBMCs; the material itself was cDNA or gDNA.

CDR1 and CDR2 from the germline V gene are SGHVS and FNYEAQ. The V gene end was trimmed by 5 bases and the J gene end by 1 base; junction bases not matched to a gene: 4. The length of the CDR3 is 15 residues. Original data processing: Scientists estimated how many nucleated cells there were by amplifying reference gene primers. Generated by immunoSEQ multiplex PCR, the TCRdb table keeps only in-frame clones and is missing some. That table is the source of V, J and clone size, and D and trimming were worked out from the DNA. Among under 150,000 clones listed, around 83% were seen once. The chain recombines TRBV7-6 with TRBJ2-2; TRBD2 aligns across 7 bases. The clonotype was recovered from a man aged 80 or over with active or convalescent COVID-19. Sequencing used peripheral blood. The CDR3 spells CASSPTGGNTGELFF. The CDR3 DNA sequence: TGTGCCAGCAGCCCGACGGGAGGGAACACCGGGGAGCTGTTTTTT.